This TCR beta chain emerged from a study of T cell responses to AZD1222 COVID-19 vaccine. Whole-study results and caveats: Donors were largely white British and mainly female; clonal diversity was possibly underestimated.

Germline V gives CDR1 SGHVS, CDR2 FQNEAQ. The CDR3 length is 14 residues. About this clone itself: As yet, its antigen is unknown.

Second doses at about 4 or about 12 weeks were pooled. Data came from immunoSEQ multiplex PCR; TCRdb stores just in-frame clones and leaves some out. The sample holds almost 95,000 clones, 85% seen once. Sequencing was performed on peripheral blood, taken 28 days after the second AZD1222 dose. The chain links TRBV7-8 to TRBJ2-5; D is unresolved. The DNA end is a closer match to TRBJ2-7, so the J assignment may be wrong. The clonotype comes from an adult who received the AZD1222 COVID-19 vaccine. The DNA of the CDR3 is TGTGCCAGCAGCGGCAATGGCGTCACCTACGAGCAGTACTTC. Its translation is CASSGNGVTYEQYF.